The source of this TCR beta chain is a study of blood T cell repertoires in COVID-19. In the study overall: In each case, the material was cDNA or gDNA derived from T cells, B-cell-depleted T cells, or PBMCs.

Deletions cut 1 base from V and 5 bases from J, with 18 bases between. The CDR3 loop spans 16 amino acids. CDR1 and CDR2 from the germline V gene are SGHAT and FQNNGV. Clones were sequenced by immunoSEQ multiplex PCR, and TCRdb holds only the in-frame ones, with some missing. The sample holds 300,000 to 400,000 clones; 88% are singletons and the top ten take less than 6.5%. Sequencing was performed on PBMCs or T cells enriched from blood (not recorded which). The rearrangement joins TRBV11-2 to TRBJ2-7, with a tentative D call TRBD1 (6 bases). The sequence derives from a man aged 25-40 years who had recovered from COVID-19. The CDR3, as DNA: TGTGCCAGCAGCTTAGGGGGGCGGGCAGGTCTGGACGAGCAGTACTTC. Amino acid sequence: CASSLGGRAGLDEQYF.